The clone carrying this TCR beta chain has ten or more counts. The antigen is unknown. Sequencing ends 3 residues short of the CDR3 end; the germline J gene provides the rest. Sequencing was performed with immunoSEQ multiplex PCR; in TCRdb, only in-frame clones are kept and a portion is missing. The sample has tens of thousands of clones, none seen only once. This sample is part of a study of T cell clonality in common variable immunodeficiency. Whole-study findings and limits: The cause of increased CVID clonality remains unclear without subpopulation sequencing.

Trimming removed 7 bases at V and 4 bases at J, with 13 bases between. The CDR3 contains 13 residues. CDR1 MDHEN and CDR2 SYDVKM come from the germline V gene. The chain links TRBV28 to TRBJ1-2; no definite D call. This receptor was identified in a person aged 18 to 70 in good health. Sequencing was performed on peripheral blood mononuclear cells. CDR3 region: CASTITQSYGYTF. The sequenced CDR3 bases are TGTGCCAGCACGATCACACAAAGCTATGGC.